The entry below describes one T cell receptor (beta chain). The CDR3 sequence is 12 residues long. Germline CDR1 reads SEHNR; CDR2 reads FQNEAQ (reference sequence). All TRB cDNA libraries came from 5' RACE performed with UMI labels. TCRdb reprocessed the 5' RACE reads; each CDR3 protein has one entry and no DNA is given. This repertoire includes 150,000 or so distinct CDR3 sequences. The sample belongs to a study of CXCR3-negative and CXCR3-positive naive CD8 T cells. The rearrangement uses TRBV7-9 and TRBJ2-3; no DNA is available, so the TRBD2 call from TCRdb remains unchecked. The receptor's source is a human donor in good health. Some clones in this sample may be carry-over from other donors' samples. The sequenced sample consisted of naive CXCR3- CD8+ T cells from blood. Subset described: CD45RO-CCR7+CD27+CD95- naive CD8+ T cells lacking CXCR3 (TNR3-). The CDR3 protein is CASSETSDTQYF.